Shown below are 11 T cell receptor beta chains from a single sample sequenced in a study of T cell responses to AZD1222 COVID-19 vaccine. Sequencing used immunoSEQ multiplex PCR; TCRdb keeps in-frame clones, though not all of them. The sample has around 83,000 clones, roughly 94% seen once. The sequencing used peripheral blood, collected on day 0 of AZD1222 vaccination. Receptor source: an adult in good health.

The chain joins TRBV5-1 to TRBJ2-7; TRBD1 aligns across 8 bases. V shed 1 base and J 1 base; nucleotides not matched to a gene: 7. This CDR3 contains 16 residues. Germline V lookup: CDR1 SGHRS, CDR2 YFSETQ. The CDR3 reads CASSLSLGQGSYEQYF. CDR3 sequence (DNA): TGCGCCAGCAGCTTGAGTCTAGGACAGGGATCCTACGAGCAGTACTTC.

The chain carries TRBV24-1 and TRBJ2-5, with D possibly being TRBD1 (6 bases). This CDR3 contains 14 residues. The V gene lost 4 bases and the J gene lost 3 bases, with 11 bases spanning the gap. The germline V gene encodes CDR1 KGHDR and CDR2 SFDVKD. The CDR3 region has the DNA TGTGCCACCAGTGAGGCAGGGGTGAAAGAGACCCAGTACTTC. Translated: CATSEAGVKETQYF.

This clone was seen once. The chain uses TRBV20-1 and TRBJ2-1, with 7 bases identical to TRBD2. Germline CDR1 DFQATT, CDR2 SNEGSKA (reference sequence). The CDR3 is made up of 15 amino acids. Losses at the gene ends were 3 bases for V and 4 bases for J; bases not matched to a gene: 9. The CDR3 sequence is CSASLPSGKYNEQFF. The CDR3 nucleotides read TGCAGTGCTAGTTTACCCAGCGGGAAATACAATGAGCAGTTCTTC.

The J gene is TRBJ2-5, the V gene TRBV11-3; D might be TRBD2 (6 bases). The CDR3 has 15 residues. The germline V gene has CDR1 SGHNT and CDR2 YENEEA. Trimming cost V 1 base and J 3 bases, with 12 bases left between them. This CDR3 reads CASSLAGGAEETQYF. The CDR3 DNA is TGTGCCAGCAGCTTAGCCGGCGGGGCTGAAGAGACCCAGTACTTC.

The rearrangement uses TRBV4-2 and TRBJ1-5, with unresolved D. V was shortened by 1 base and J by 3 bases, with 7 bases between the two germline ends. Germline CDR1 and CDR2: LGHNA and YNFKEQ. The CDR3 length is 14 residues. DNA for the CDR3: TGTGCCAGCAGCCAAGCCGGGAACAATCAGCCCCAGCATTTT. It encodes CASSQAGNNQPQHF.

V and J are TRBV18 and TRBJ1-2; 12 nucleotides agree with TRBD1. The ends lost 3 bases at V and 8 bases at J; junction bases unmatched: 4. The CDR3 totals 14 residues. CDR1 and CDR2 (germline): KGHSH, LQKENI. The CDR3: CASSPGQGAFGYTF. The DNA for the CDR3 is TGTGCCAGCTCACCGGGACAGGGGGCTTTCGGCTACACCTTC.

This chain connects TRBV2 to TRBJ2-5; the D call may be TRBD1 or TRBD2 (5 bases each). The germline V gene has CDR1 SNHLY and CDR2 FYNNEI. There are 17 residues in the CDR3. The V gene lost 1 base and the J gene lost 5 bases, with 20 bases spanning the gap. This CDR3 is CASSEERGRRFVETQYF. The CDR3 DNA follows: TGTGCCAGCAGTGAAGAAAGGGGACGGAGGTTTGTGGAGACCCAGTACTTC.

The chain links TRBV7-2 to TRBJ2-6; TRBD1 aligns across 7 bases. Germline trimming cut 4 bases from V and 2 bases from J; bases unmatched to any gene: 2. Germline V gives CDR1 SGHTA, CDR2 FQGNSA. The CDR3 has 15 amino acids. The CDR3 DNA reads TGTGCCAGCAGCTCCGGACAGGCTGGGGCCAACGTCCTGACTTTC. Translation: CASSSGQAGANVLTF.

This chain joins TRBV4-3 and TRBJ2-5; D is unresolved. Germline V gene data show CDR1 as LGHNA and CDR2 as YSLEER. The CDR3 loop spans 13 amino acids. V lost 4 bases and J lost 1, with 7 bases in between. The CDR3 sequence is CASSRDTQETQYF. The CDR3 bases are TGCGCCAGCAGCCGAGACACCCAAGAGACCCAGTACTTC.

On this clone itself: This CDR3 is also generated by other DNA sequences in the sample. The chain employs TRBV7-9 and TRBJ1-5; no firm D call. This CDR3 is 12 amino acids long. Germline V lookup: CDR1 SEHNR, CDR2 FQNEAQ (reference sequence). V was pared by 1 base and J by 6 bases, with 4 bases between. The CDR3, as DNA: TGTGCCAGCAGCTTAGATTCTCAGCCCCAGCATTTT. Its protein is CASSLDSQPQHF.

The chain carries TRBV9 and TRBJ1-1; no reliable D call. Germline assignment: CDR1 SGDLS and CDR2 YYNGEE. V was trimmed by 0 bases and J by 1 base, leaving 16 bases between them. The CDR3 spans 17 residues. DNA for the CDR3: TGTGCCAGCAGCGTAGGTGAGGTCGGTTCGAAGAACACTGAAGCTTTCTTT. Residues: CASSVGEVGSKNTEAFF.